Described below is a single T cell receptor beta chain sequence and its context. This clone has a single count. Its antigen remains unidentified. Within one base of it there is no much larger clone, and no base qualities were kept. These data belong to a study of T cell responses to AZD1222 COVID-19 vaccine (TCRdb year 2021). For the wider study: AZD1222 recipients with second doses at about 4 weeks or about 12 weeks were pooled, because spike-specific TCR depth and breadth did not differ between schedules. A total of approximately 250 trial participants underwent TCR sequencing, of whom roughly 210 had received two doses of AZD1222 and about 25 had received two doses of the MenACWY control vaccine. Enrollment into the trials was organized by age into subgroups of 18-55, 56-69 and 70-plus years, and those subgroups contained around 150, 28 and 57 TCR-sequenced participants, respectively.

The full study reports these points: Only a handful of AZD1222 recipients were SARS-CoV-2 seropositive at baseline, limiting conclusions about previously exposed vaccinees. The 56-69-year group was small, and its depth increase did not reach significance, likely because of low power. No day 14 peak-response samples were available, so repertoires were characterized only after the peak T cell response. CD4 TCRs associated with the vaccine covered the entire spike protein, and the dominant responses were in regions 160-218 and 743-854. Nearly half of unique spike-specific TCRs reportedly recognized epitopes outside regions mutated in the B.1.351 and B.1.1.7 variants. A significant rise in spike-specific TCR breadth and depth was observed after two AZD1222 doses relative to day 0 and relative to MenACWY recipients. Most participants were white British and females outnumbered males, and the authors suggested that clonal diversity may have been underestimated.

The CDR3 regions of human TCRbeta chains were subjected to immunosequencing. Concerning the study's data processing: Repertoire TCRs were matched against a reference library of SARS-CoV-2-specific TCRs generated with the MIRA antigen-specificity platform. Breadth meant the fraction of unique TCRs that were SARS-CoV-2-associated, whereas depth meant the fraction of total T cells that were SARS-CoV-2-associated. Using the MIRA data, every spike-specific TCR was mapped to the spike region that the TCR reacted to and assigned to either a CD4 or a CD8 class. Log10-transformed breadth and depth values were compared by one-way ANOVA with Sidak's multiple comparisons tests. TCRdb limited this immuneACCESS table to in-frame rearrangements with V and J called. A share of clones is missing; checked studies link under half to unresolved V genes, and the rest is unexplained. From that table come the V and J calls and clone size; the DNA was used to work out D and trimming. In all, the sample holds approximately 82,000 clones, and about 88% of those were seen once. The ten largest clones capture 10% to 15% of the sample.

The time point label of this sample denotes: baseline before first vaccination. Vaccinee samples were obtained from the UK trials COV001 and COV002, which included a single-blind randomized controlled phase 2/3 trial of AZD1222 (ChAdOx1 nCoV-19) in healthy adults. For TCRbeta chain sequencing, PBMC samples were collected from trial participants at day 0 and at day 28 after the second dose. V is reduced by 6 bases and J by 9 bases, leaving a spacing of 23 bases between them. The cysteine opens and the phenylalanine closes a CDR3 of 16 amino acids. Only the CDR3 part of the read is kept: 48 bases, read in frame from the first base. The germline V gene sets CDR1 to KGHDR and CDR2 to SFDVKD.

The sequence joins TRBV24-1 to TRBJ1-5; no D gene is confidently identified. The receptor was isolated from an adult in good health. The input for sequencing was peripheral blood, taken on day 0 of AZD1222 vaccination. In nucleotides, the sequence is TGTGCCACCAGTAGTCCGGAGACCAGGAGGGTACGGCCCCAGCATTTT. Translated, this gives CATSSPETRRVRPQHF.